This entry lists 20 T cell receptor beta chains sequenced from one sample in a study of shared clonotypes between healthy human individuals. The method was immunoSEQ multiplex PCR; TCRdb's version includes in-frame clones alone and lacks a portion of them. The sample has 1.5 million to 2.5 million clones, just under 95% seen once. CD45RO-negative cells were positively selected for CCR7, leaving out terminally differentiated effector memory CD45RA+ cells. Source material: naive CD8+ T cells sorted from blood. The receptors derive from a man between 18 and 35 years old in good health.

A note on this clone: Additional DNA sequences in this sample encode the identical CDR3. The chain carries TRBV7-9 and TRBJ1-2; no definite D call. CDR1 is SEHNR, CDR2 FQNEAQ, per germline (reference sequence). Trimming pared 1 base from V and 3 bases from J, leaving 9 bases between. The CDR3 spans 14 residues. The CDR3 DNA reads TGTGCCAGCAGCTTAGGGGCCGGGGACTATGGCTACACCTTC. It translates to CASSLGAGDYGYTF.

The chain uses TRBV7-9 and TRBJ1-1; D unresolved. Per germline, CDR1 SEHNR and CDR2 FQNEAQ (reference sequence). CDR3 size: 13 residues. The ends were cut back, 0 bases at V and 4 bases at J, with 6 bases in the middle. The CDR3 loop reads CASSLAETTEAFF. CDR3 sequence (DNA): TGTGCCAGCAGCTTAGCAGAGACCACTGAAGCTTTCTTT.

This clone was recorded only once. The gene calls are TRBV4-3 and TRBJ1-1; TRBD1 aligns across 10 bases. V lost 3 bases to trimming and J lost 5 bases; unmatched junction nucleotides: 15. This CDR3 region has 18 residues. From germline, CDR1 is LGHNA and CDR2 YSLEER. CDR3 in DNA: TGCGCCAGCAGCCACGTTGAGGGGACAGGGGCATATGGGACTGAAGCTTTCTTT. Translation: CASSHVEGTGAYGTEAFF.

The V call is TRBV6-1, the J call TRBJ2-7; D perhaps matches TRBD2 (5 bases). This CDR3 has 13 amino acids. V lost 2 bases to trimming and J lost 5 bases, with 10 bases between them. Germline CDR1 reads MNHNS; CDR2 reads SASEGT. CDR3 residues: CASSELIGDEQYF. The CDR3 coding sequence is TGTGCCAGCAGTGAATTAATCGGGGACGAGCAGTACTTC.

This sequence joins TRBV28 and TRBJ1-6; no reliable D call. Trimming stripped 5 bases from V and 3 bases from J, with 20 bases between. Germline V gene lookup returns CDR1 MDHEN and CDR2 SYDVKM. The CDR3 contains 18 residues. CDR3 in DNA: TGTGCCAGCAGTCCCTTTGTTTGGAACGGCTTCTATAATTCACCCCTCCACTTT. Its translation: CASSPFVWNGFYNSPLHF.

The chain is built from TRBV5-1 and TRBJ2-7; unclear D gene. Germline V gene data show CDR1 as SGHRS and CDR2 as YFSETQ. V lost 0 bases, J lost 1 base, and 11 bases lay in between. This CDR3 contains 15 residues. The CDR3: CASSLAADLSYEQYF. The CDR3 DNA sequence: TGCGCCAGCAGCTTGGCGGCAGACCTTTCCTACGAGCAGTACTTC.

Written as DNA, the CDR3 is TGTGCCACCAGGGGACAGGGGAACTCCTATAATTCACCCCTCCACTTT. It specifies CATRGQGNSYNSPLHF. This chain joins TRBV15 and TRBJ1-6; TRBD1 aligns across 10 bases. V gave up 6 bases and J gave up 0 bases; unmatched junction bases: 2. Germline V CDR1 and CDR2: LNHNV, YYDKDF (reference sequence). There are 16 residues in the CDR3.

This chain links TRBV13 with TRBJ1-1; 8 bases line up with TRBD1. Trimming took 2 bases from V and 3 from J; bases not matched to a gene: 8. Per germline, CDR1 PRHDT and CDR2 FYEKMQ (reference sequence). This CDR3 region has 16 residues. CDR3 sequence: CASSLSQGAWYTEAFF. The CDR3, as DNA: TGTGCCAGCAGCTTATCCCAGGGGGCATGGTACACTGAAGCTTTCTTT.

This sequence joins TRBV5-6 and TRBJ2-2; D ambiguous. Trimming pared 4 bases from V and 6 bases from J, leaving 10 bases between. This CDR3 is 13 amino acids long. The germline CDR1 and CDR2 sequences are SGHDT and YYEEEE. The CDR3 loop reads CASSQDTSGELFF. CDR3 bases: TGTGCCAGCAGCCAGGATACGTCCGGGGAGCTGTTTTTT.

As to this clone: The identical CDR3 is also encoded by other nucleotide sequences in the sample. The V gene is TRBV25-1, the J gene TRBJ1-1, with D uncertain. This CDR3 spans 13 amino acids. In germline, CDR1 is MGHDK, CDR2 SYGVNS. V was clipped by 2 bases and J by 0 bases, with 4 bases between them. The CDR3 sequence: CASSEGVNTEAFF. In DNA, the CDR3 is TGTGCCAGCAGTGAAGGAGTGAACACTGAAGCTTTCTTT.

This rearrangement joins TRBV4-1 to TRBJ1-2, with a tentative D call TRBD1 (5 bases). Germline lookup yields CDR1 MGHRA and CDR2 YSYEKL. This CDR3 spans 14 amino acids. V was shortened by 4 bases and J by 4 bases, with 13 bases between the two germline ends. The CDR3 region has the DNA TGCGCCAGCAGCCCCCTGGAGGGGATCTATGGCTACACCTTC. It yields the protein CASSPLEGIYGYTF.

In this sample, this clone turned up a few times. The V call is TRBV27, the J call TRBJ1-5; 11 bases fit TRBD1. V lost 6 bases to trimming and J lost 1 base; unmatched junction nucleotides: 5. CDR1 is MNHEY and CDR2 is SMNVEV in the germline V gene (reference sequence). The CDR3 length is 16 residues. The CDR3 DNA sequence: TGTGCCAGCAGAGAGGGACAGGGGGGGAGCAATCAGCCCCAGCATTTT. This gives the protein CASREGQGGSNQPQHF.

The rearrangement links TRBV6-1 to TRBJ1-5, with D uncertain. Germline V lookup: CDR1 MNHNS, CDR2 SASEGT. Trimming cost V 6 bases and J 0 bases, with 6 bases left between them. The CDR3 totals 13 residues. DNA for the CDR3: TGTGCCAGCAGGGACGGTAGCAATCAGCCCCAGCATTTT. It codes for CASRDGSNQPQHF.

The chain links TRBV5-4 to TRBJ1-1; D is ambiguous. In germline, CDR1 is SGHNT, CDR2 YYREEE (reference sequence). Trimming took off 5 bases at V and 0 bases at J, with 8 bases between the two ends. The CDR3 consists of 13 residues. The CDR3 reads CASRSGVNTEAFF. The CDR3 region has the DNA TGTGCCAGCAGGTCCGGGGTGAACACTGAAGCTTTCTTT.

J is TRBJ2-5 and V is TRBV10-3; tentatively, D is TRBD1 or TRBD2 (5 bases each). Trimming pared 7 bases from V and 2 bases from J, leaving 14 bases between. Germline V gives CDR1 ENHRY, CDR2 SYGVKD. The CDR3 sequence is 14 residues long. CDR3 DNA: TGTGCCATCACCCCCGGGACGGTACAAGAGACCCAGTACTTC. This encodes CAITPGTVQETQYF.

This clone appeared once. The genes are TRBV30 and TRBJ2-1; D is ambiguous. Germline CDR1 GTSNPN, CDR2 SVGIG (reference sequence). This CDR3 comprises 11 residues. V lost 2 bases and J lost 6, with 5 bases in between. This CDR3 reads CAWSISNEQFF. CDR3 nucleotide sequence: TGTGCCTGGAGTATCAGCAATGAGCAGTTCTTC. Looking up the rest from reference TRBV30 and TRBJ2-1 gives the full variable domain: SQTIHQWPATLVQPVGSPLSLECTVEGTSNPNLYWYRQAAGRGLQLLFYSVGIGQISSEVPQNLSASRPQDRQFILSSKKLLLSDSGFYLCAWSISNEQFFGPGTRLTVL.

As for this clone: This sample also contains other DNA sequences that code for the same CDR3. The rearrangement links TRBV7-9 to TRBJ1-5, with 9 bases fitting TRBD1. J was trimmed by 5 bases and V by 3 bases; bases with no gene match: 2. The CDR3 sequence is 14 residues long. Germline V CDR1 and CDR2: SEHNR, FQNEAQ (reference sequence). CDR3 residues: CASSLGQGDQPQHF. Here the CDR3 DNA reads TGTGCCAGCAGCTTGGGACAGGGTGATCAGCCCCAGCATTTT. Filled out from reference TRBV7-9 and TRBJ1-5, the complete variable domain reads DTGVSQNPRHKITKRGQNVTFRCDPISEHNRLYWYRQTLGQGPEFLTYFQNEAQLEKSRLLSDRFSAERPKGSFSTLEIQRTEQGDSAMYLCASSLGQGDQPQHFGDGTRLSIL.

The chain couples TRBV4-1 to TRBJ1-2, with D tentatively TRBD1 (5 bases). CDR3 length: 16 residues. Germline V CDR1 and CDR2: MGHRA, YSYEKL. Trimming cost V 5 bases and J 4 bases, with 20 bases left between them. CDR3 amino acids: CASSVRDVTARYGYTF. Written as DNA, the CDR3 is TGCGCCAGCAGCGTACGGGACGTTACAGCCCGCTATGGCTACACCTTC.

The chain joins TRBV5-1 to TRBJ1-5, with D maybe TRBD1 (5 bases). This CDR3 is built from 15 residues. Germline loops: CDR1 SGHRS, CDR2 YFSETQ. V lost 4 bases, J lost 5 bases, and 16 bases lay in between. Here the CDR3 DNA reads TGCGCCAGCAGCCCCCAGGGAGGGGAGTATCAGCCCCAGCATTTT. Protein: CASSPQGGEYQPQHF.

The CDR3 nucleotides are TGTGCCAGCAGCTCCCATCGGAGCGACACAGATACGCAGTATTTT. The encoded protein is CASSSHRSDTDTQYF. The gene calls are TRBV27 and TRBJ2-3, with D unresolved. The CDR3 loop spans 15 amino acids. Trimming took off 6 bases at V and 2 bases at J, with 15 bases between the two ends. CDR1 and CDR2 from the germline V gene are MNHEY and SMNVEV (reference sequence).